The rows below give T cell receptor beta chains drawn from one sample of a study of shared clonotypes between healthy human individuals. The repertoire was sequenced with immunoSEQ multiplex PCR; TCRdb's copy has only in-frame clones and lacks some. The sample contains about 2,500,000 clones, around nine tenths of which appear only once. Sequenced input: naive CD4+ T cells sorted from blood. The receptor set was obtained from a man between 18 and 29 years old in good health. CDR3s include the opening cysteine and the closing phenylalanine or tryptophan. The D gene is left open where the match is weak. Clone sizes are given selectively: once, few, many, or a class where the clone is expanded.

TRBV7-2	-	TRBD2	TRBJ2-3	CASSVSGSTDTQYF	TGTGCCAGCAGCGTTAGCGGGAGTACAGATACGCAGTATTTT
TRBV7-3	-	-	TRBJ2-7	CASSTLGREGFYEQYF	TGTGCCAGCAGTACCCTTGGGAGAGAGGGGTTCTACGAGCAGTACTTC
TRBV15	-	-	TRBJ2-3	CATSRGLIGDTQYF	TGTGCCACCAGCAGAGGGCTGATTGGGGATACGCAGTATTTT
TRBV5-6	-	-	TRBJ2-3	CASTIEGLGYTQYF	TGTGCCAGCACCATAGAAGGCCTAGGCTATACGCAGTATTTT
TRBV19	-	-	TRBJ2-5	CASSQLGVETQYF	TGTGCCAGTAGTCAACTGGGGGTGGAGACCCAGTACTTC
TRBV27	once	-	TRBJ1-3	CASSSGQRDTIYF	TGTGCCAGCAGTTCCGGGCAAAGGGACACCATATATTTT
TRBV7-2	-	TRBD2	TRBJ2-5	CASSLIGGSGGPETQYF	TGTGCCAGCAGCTTAATCGGCGGGTCGGGAGGGCCAGAGACCCAGTACTTC
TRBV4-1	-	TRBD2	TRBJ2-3	CASSQRGTSGSGGTDTQYF	TGCGCCAGCAGCCAGAGGGGGACTAGCGGGAGTGGGGGCACAGATACGCAGTATTTT
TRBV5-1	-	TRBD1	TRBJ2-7	CASSFNGQGSYEQYF	TGCGCCAGCAGCTTCAACGGACAGGGCTCCTACGAGCAGTACTTC
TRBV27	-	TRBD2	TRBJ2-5	CASSFRLAGKETQYF	TGTGCCAGCAGTTTCAGACTAGCGGGGAAAGAGACCCAGTACTTC
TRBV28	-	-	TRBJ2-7	CASGPVSYEQYF	TGTGCCAGCGGGCCTGTCTCCTACGAGCAGTACTTC
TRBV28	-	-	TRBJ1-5	CASSLDQPQHF	TGTGCCAGCAGTTTAGATCAGCCCCAGCATTTT
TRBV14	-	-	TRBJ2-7	CASSQESNEQYF	TGTGCCAGCAGCCAAGAGTCCAACGAGCAGTACTTC
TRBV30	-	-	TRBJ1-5	CAWKLPGGSNQPQHF	TGTGCCTGGAAACTTCCAGGTGGGAGCAATCAGCCCCAGCATTTT
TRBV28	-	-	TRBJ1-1	CASYEGTEAFF	TGTGCCAGCTATGAGGGCACTGAAGCTTTCTTT
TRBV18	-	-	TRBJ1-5	CASAPDTSDQPQHF	TGTGCCAGCGCACCGGACACCTCGGATCAGCCCCAGCATTTT
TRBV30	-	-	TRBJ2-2	CAWRKAASNTGELFF	TGTGCCTGGAGGAAGGCAGCCTCGAACACCGGGGAGCTGTTTTTT
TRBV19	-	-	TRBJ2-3	CASRAGDTQYF	TGTGCCAGTAGGGCGGGAGATACGCAGTATTTT
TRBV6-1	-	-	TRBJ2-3	CASERITDTQYF	TGTGCAAGCGAGCGGATAACAGATACGCAGTATTTT
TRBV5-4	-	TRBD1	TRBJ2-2	CASSGTGGGITGELFF	TGTGCCAGCAGCGGGACAGGGGGCGGAATAACCGGGGAGCTGTTTTTT
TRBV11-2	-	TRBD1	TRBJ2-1	CASSLGTGAYLEQFF	TGTGCCAGCAGCTTAGGCACAGGGGCTTACCTTGAGCAGTTCTTC
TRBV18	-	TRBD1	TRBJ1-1	CASGQGSTEAFF	TGTGCCAGTGGACAGGGAAGCACTGAAGCTTTCTTT
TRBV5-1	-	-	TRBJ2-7	CASSIRGDEQYF	TGCGCCAGCAGCATCAGGGGAGACGAGCAGTACTTC
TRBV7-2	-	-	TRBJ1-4	CASSLEGLGEKLFF	TGTGCCAGCAGCTTAGAGGGTTTGGGTGAAAAACTGTTTTTT
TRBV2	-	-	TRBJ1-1	CASSERQTSNTEAFF	TGTGCCAGCAGTGAAAGACAGACGTCGAACACTGAAGCTTTCTTT
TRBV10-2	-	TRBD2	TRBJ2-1	CARGLAGDNEQFF	TGCGCCAGGGGACTAGCGGGGGACAATGAGCAGTTCTTC
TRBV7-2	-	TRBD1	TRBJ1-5	CASSLVTGGSQPQHF	TGTGCCAGCAGCTTAGTAACAGGGGGCAGCCAGCCCCAGCATTTT
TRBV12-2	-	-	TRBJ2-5	CASRSPCETSGTGRETQYF	TGTGCAAGTCGCTCCCCTTGCGAGACTAGCGGGACCGGACGGGAGACCCAGTACTTC
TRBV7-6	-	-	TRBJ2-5	CASSLVVFVETQYF	TGTGCCAGCAGCTTAGTCGTGTTTGTAGAGACCCAGTACTTC
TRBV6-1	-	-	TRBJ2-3	CASSSGTNTDTQYF	TGTGCCAGCAGTTCCGGGACCAACACAGATACGCAGTATTTT
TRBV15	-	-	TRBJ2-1	CATSRGGTSYNEQFF	TGTGCCACCAGCAGAGGGGGAACGTCCTACAATGAGCAGTTCTTC
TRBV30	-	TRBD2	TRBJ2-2	CASLSGSNTGELFF	TGTGCCTCTCTTAGCGGGAGCAACACCGGGGAGCTGTTTTTT
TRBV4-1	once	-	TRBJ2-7	CASSQGGGYAYEQYF	TGCGCCAGCAGCCAAGGAGGCGGCTATGCCTACGAGCAGTACTTC
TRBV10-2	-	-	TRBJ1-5	CASKRLRRIYQPQHF	TGCGCCAGCAAAAGATTGAGAAGGATCTATCAGCCCCAGCATTTT
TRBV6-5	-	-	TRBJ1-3	CASSRGSGNTIYF	TGTGCCAGCTCCCGGGGCTCTGGAAACACCATATATTTT
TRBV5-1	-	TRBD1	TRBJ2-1	CASSLEGRDRGANEQFF	TGCGCCAGCAGCTTGGAGGGCCGGGACAGGGGGGCCAATGAGCAGTTCTTC
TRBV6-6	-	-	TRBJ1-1	CASINRQVEGGTEAFF	TGTGCCAGCATTAACCGACAGGTGGAAGGAGGCACTGAAGCTTTCTTT
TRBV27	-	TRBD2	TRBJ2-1	CASGLAEYNEQFF	TGTGCCAGCGGACTAGCGGAGTACAATGAGCAGTTCTTC
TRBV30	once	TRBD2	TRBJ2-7	CAWSVGWTSGGLYEQYF	TGTGCCTGGAGTGTAGGTTGGACTAGCGGGGGCTTATACGAGCAGTACTTC
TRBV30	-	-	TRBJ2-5	CAWSSSTQLQETQYF	TGTGCCTGGAGTTCGAGTACTCAGCTGCAAGAGACCCAGTACTTC
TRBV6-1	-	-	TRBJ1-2	CASSEGGSGDGYTF	TGTGCCAGCAGTGAGGGCGGGAGTGGGGATGGCTACACCTTC
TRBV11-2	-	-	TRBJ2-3	CASSSTAPLDTQYF	TGTGCCAGCAGCTCCACGGCCCCCTTGGATACGCAGTATTTT
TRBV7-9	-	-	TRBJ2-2	CASSLLIQGSAGELFF	TGTGCCAGCAGCTTATTAATTCAGGGATCCGCCGGGGAGCTGTTTTTT
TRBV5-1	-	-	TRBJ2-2	CASRAGAGTVNTGELFF	TGCGCCAGCAGGGCTGGGGCCGGGACGGTGAACACCGGGGAGCTGTTTTTT
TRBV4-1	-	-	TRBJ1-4	CASSQQNQNEKLFF	TGCGCCAGCAGCCAACAGAACCAAAATGAAAAACTGTTTTTT
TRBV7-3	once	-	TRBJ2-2	CASSLSSLTGELFF	TGTGCCAGCAGCTTAAGTTCGTTGACCGGGGAGCTGTTTTTT
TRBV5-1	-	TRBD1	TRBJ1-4	CASSLETGAVNEKLFF	TGCGCCAGCAGCTTGGAAACAGGGGCCGTTAATGAAAAACTGTTTTTT
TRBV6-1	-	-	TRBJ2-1	CASSSGEGNEQFF	TGTGCCAGCAGTTCAGGGGAGGGCAATGAGCAGTTCTTC
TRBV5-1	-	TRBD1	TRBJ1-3	CASSSSGGSGNTIYF	TGCGCCAGCAGCTCCTCAGGGGGCTCTGGAAACACCATATATTTT
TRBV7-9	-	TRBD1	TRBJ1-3	CASSLRQGTILFSGNTIYF	TGTGCCAGCAGCCTTCGACAGGGGACTATACTCTTCTCTGGAAACACCATATATTTT
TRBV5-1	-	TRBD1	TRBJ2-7	CASSPTPGQFTYEQYF	TGCGCCAGCAGCCCTACCCCGGGACAGTTTACCTACGAGCAGTACTTC
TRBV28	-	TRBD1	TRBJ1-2	CASSFPDRDYGYTF	TGTGCCAGCAGTTTCCCCGACAGGGACTATGGCTACACCTTC
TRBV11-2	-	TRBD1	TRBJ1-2	CASSLGQGAHYGYTF	TGTGCCAGCAGCTTGGGACAGGGGGCCCACTATGGCTACACCTTC
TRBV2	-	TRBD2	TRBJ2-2	CASRGLAGTGELFF	TGTGCCAGCAGGGGACTAGCTGGCACCGGGGAGCTGTTTTTT
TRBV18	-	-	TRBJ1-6	CASSPGRLKTNSPLHF	TGTGCCAGCTCACCGGGGAGGCTAAAGACAAATTCACCCCTCCACTTT
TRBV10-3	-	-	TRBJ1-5	CATSPTDSNQPQHF	TGTGCCACTTCTCCGACAGATAGCAATCAGCCCCAGCATTTT
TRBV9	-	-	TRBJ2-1	CASSVLGGNEQFF	TGTGCCAGCAGCGTATTAGGGGGTAATGAGCAGTTCTTC